This T cell receptor beta chain was retrieved from a study of patients and donors after allogeneic stem cell transplantation. TCRdb re-called the RT-PCR reads with MiXCR, one entry per CDR3 protein. The data hold about 200,000 distinct CDR3 sequences, with around 40% observed a single time. The CDR3 sequence is 14 residues long. CDR1 and CDR2 (germline): MNHEY, SVGAGI. Unmatched junction bases numbered 1, after V lost 5 bases and J lost 2 bases. The chain links TRBV6-5 to TRBJ1-1; 11 bases map to TRBD1. This TCR derives from a human donor who was either an allogeneic HSCT recipient or a stem cell or donor lymphocyte infusion donor (not recorded which). It is not recorded whose cells these are; they may come from a transplant donor. The sequencing input was blood, either unsorted or a sorted T cell fraction (not recorded which). The CDR3 is CASSGTGGNTEAFF. CDR3 nucleotide sequence: TGTGCCAGCAGTGGGACAGGGGGAAACACTGAAGCTTTCTTT.